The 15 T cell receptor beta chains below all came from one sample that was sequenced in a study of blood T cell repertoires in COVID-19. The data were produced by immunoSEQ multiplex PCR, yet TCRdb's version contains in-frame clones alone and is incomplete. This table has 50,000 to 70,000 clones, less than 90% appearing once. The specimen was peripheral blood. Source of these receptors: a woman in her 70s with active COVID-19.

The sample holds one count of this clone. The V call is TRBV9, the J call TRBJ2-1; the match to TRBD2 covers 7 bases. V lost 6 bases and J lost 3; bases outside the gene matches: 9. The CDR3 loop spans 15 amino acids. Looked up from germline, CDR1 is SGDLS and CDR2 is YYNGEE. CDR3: CASTYMGEGYNEQFF. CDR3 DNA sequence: TGTGCCAGCACTTATATGGGGGAGGGCTACAATGAGCAGTTCTTC. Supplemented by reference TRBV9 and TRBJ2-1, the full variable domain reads DSGVTQTPKHLITATGQRVTLRCSPRSGDLSVYWYQQSLDQGLQFLIQYYNGEERAKGNILERFSAQQFPDLHSELNLSSLELGDSALYFCASTYMGEGYNEQFFGPGTRLTVL.

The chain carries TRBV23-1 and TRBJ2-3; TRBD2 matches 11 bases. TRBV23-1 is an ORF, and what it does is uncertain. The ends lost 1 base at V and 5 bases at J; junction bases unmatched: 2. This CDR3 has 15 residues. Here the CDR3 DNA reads TGCGCCAGCAGTCAATTAGCGGGAGGGGTAGATACGCAGTATTTT. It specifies CASSQLAGGVDTQYF.

CDR3 in DNA: TGTGCCAGCAGCGGTCGGAGGGCTAGCGGGAGCACCTACGAGCAGTACTTC. Its protein is CASSGRRASGSTYEQYF. V is TRBV2 and J is TRBJ2-7, with TRBD2 matching over 10 bases. V lost 6 bases and J lost 2; bases outside the gene matches: 13. Looked up from germline, CDR1 is SNHLY and CDR2 is FYNNEI. CDR3 length equals 17 residues.

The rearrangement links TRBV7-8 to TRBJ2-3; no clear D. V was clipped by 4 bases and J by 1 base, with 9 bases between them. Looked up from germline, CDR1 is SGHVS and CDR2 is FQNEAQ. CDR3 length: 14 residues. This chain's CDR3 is CASSSTSGTDTQYF. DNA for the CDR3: TGTGCCAGCAGCTCCACTTCGGGCACAGATACGCAGTATTTT.

CDR3 loop: CASSLSTNTEAFF. In nucleotides, the CDR3 is TGCGCCAGCAGCTTGAGCACGAACACTGAAGCTTTCTTT. The chain is built from TRBV5-1 and TRBJ1-1; D unresolved. This CDR3 is 13 amino acids long. Trimming pared 1 base from V and 1 base from J, leaving 5 bases between. From germline, CDR1 is SGHRS and CDR2 YFSETQ.

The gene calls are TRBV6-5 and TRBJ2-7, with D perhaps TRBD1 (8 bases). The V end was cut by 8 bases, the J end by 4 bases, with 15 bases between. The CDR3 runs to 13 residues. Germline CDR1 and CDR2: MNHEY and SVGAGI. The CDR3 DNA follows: TGTGCCAGCCATACAGGGGGAGGGTACGAGCAGTACTTC. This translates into CASHTGGGYEQYF.

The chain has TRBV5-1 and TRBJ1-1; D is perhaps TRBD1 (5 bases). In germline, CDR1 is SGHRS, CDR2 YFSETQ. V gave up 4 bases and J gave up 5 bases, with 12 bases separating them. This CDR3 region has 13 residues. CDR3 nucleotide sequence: TGCGCCAGCAGCCCGGACACCCGGACTGAAGCTTTCTTT. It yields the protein CASSPDTRTEAFF.

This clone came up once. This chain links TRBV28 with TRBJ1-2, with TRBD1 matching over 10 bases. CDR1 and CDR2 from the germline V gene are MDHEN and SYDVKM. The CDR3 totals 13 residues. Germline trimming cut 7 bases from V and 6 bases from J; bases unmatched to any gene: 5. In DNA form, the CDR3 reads TGTGCCAGCATCCGGGACAGGGGTGATGGCTACACCTTC. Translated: CASIRDRGDGYTF.

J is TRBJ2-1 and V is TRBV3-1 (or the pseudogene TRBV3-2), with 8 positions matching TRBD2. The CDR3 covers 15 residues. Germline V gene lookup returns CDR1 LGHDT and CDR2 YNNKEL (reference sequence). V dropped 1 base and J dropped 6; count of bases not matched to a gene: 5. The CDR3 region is CASSQGRGRRNEQFF. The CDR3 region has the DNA TGTGCCAGCAGCCAAGGTCGCGGGAGGCGCAATGAGCAGTTCTTC.

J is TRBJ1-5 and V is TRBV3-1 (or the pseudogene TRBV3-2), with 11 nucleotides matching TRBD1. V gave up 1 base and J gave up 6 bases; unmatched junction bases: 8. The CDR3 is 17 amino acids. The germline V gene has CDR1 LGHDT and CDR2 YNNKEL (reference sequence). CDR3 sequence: CASSQGGQGASVQPQHF. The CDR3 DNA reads TGTGCCAGCAGCCAAGGAGGACAGGGGGCGAGTGTTCAGCCCCAGCATTTT.

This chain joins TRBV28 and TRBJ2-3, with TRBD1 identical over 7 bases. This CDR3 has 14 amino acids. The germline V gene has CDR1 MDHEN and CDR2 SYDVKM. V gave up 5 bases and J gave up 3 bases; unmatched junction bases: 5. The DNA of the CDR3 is TGTGCCAGCAGTAGTAGACAGGGAACAGATACGCAGTATTTT. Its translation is CASSSRQGTDTQYF.

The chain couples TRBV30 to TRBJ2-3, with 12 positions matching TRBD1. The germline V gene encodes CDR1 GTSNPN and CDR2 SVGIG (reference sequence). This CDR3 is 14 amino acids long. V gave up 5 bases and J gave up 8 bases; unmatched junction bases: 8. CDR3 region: CAWGTGGRRGTQYF. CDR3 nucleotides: TGTGCCTGGGGGACAGGGGGCCGGCGAGGTACGCAGTATTTT.

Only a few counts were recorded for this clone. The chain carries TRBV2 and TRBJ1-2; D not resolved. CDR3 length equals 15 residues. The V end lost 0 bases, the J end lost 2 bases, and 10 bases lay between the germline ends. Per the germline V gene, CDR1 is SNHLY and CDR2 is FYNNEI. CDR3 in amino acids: CASSEAQTGNYGYTF. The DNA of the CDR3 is TGTGCCAGCAGTGAAGCTCAGACGGGAAACTATGGCTACACCTTC. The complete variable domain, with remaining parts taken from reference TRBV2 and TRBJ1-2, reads EPEVTQTPSHQVTQMGQEVILRCVPISNHLYFYWYRQILGQKVEFLVSFYNNEISEKSEIFDDQFSVERPDGSNFTLKIRSTKLEDSAMYFCASSEAQTGNYGYTFGSGTRLTVV.

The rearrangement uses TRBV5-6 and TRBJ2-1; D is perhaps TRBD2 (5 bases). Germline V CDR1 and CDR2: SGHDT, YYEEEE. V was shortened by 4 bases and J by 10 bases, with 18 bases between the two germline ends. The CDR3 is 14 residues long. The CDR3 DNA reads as TGTGCCAGCAGCGACGGATCAACGGGGTTCGAGCAGTTCTTC. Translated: CASSDGSTGFEQFF.

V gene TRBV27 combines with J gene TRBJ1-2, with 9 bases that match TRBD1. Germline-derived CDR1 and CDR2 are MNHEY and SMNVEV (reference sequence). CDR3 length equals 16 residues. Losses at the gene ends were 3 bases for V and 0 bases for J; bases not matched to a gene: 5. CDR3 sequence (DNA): TGTGCCAGCAGTTTGCTAGGGACAGGGACTAACTATGGCTACACCTTC. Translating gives CASSLLGTGTNYGYTF.